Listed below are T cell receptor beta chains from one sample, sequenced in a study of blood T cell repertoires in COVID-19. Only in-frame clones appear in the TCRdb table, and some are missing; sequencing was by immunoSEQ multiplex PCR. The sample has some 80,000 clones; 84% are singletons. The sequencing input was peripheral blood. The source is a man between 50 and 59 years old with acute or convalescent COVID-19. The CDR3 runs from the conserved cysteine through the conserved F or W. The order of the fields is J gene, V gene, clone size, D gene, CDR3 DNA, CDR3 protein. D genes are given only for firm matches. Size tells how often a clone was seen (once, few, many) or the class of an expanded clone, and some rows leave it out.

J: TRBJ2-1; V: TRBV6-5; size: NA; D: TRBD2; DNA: TGTGCCAGCAGTTACTCGATTAGCGGGGGTTACAATGAGCAGTTCTTC; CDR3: CASSYSISGGYNEQFF
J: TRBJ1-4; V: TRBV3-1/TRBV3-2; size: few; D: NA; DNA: TGTGCCAGCACCCGGGGTGGAAATGAAAAACTGTTTTTT; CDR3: CASTRGGNEKLFF
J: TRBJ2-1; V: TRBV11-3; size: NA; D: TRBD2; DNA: TGTGCCAGCAGCCCGACCGGGACTAGCTACAATGAGCAGTTCTTC; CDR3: CASSPTGTSYNEQFF
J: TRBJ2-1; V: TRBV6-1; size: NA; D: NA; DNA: TGTGCCAGCAGTGAAGTGGGGGGATACAATGAGCAGTTCTTC; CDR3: CASSEVGGYNEQFF
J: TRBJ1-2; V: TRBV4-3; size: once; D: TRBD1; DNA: TGCGCCAGCAGCCCGAGCGGAGGGACAGGAGCTAACTATGGCTACACCTTC; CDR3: CASSPSGGTGANYGYTF
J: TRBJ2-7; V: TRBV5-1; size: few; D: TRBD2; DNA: TGCGCCAGCAGCGAGGGACTAGCGGGGGTACACGAGCAGTACTTC; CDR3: CASSEGLAGVHEQYF
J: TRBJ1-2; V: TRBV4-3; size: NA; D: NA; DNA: TGCGCCAGCAGCCAAGCCGCCCGGGGGGCGGACTATGGCTACACCTTC; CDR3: CASSQAARGADYGYTF
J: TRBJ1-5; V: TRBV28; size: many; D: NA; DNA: TGTGCCAGCAGGCCAGGGCGCCGCAATCAGCCCCAGCATTTT; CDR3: CASRPGRRNQPQHF
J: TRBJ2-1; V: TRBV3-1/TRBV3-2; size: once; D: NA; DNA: TGTGCCAGCAGCCCTGAGTTGGTCAATGAGCAGTTCTTC; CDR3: CASSPELVNEQFF
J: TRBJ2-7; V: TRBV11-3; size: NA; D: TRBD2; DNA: TGTGCCAGCAGCTTCACTAGCGGGTTCTCCTACGAGCAGTACTTC; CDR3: CASSFTSGFSYEQYF
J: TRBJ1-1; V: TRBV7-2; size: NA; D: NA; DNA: TGTGCCAGCAGCTTAGGAAGGTTCAGGGACACTGAAGCTTTCTTT; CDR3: CASSLGRFRDTEAFF
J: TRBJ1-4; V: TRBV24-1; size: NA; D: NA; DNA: TGTGCCACCAGTGATTTGATTAGGGGTTCTAATGAAAAACTGTTTTTT; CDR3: CATSDLIRGSNEKLFF
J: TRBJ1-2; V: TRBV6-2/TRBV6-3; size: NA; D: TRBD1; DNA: TGTGCCAGCAGTGGCCGGGACAGGGGGCGCTCCGACTATGGCTACACCTTC; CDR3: CASSGRDRGRSDYGYTF
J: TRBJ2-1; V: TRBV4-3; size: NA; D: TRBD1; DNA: TGCGCCAGCAGCTCCAACCGCCACGGGACAGGGGCTTACAATGAGCAGTTCTTC; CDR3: CASSSNRHGTGAYNEQFF
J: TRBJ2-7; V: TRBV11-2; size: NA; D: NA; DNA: TGTGCCAGCAGCTTAGGCCCGACAGGCACCTACGAGCAGTACTTC; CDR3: CASSLGPTGTYEQYF
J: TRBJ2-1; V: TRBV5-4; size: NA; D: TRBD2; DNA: TGTGCCAGCAGCTTGGAATGGCTAGCGGGATCGTACAATGAGCAGTTCTTC; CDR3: CASSLEWLAGSYNEQFF
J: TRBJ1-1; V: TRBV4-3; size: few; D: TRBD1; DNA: TGCGCCAGCAGCCTGGGACAGGGGTCTGAAGCTTTCTTT; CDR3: CASSLGQGSEAFF
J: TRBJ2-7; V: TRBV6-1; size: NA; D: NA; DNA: TGTGCCAGCAGTGAAGCTATCGGTAGCTACGAGCAGTACTTC; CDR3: CASSEAIGSYEQYF
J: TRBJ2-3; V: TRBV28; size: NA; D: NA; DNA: TGTGCCAGCACCAGTCCCTCTAGCACAGATACGCAGTATTTT; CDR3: CASTSPSSTDTQYF
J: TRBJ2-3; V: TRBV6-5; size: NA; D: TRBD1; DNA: TGTGCCAGCAGTTATAAAAGGGACAGTACGCAGTATTTT; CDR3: CASSYKRDSTQYF
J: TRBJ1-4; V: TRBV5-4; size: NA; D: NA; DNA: TGTGCCTCACCAGGGAGGAGGGATAAACTGTTTTTT; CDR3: CASPGRRDKLFF
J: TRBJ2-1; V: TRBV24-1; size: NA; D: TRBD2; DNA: TGTGCCACCAGTGATCCGTTAGCGGGAGAGGCCTACAATGAGCAGTTCTTC; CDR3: CATSDPLAGEAYNEQFF
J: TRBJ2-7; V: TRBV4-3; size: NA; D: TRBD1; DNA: TGCGCCAGCAGCCGATGGACAGGCTCCTACGAGCAGTACTTC; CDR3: CASSRWTGSYEQYF
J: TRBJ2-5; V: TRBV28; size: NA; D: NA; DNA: TGTGCCAGCAGCTATCAAGAGACCCAGTACTTC; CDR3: CASSYQETQYF
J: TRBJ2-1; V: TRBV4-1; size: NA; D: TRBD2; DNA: TGCGCCAGCAGCCAAAGCGCCCTGGCGGGGGGGCCCTATGAGCAGTTCTTC; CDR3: CASSQSALAGGPYEQFF
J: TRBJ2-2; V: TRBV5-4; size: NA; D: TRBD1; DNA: TGTGCCAGCAGCCGGGACAGCTTGAACACCGGGGAGCTGTTTTTT; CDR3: CASSRDSLNTGELFF
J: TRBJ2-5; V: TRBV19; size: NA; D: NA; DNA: TGTGCCAGTAGTATGGGCCGAATTGGGACCCAGTACTTC; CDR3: CASSMGRIGTQYF
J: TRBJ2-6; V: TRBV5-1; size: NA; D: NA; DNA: TGCGCCAGCTTGGAGGCTGGGGCCAACGTCCTGACTTTC; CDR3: CASLEAGANVLTF
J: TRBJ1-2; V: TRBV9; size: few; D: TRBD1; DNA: TGTGCCAGCAGCGGTATGACAGGGTCCAACTATGGCTACACCTTC; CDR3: CASSGMTGSNYGYTF
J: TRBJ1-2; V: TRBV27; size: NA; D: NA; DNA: TGTGCCAGCAGTTTAGGGTTAGGGGTGGGTGGCTACACCTTC; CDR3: CASSLGLGVGGYTF
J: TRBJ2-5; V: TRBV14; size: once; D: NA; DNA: TGTGCCAGCAGCAAGTCTTTAGGGGCGAGGCAGACCCAGTACTTC; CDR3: CASSKSLGARQTQYF
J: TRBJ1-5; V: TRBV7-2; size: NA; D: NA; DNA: TGTGCCAGCAGCTGGGGACTTAGCAATCAGCCCCAGCATTTT; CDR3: CASSWGLSNQPQHF
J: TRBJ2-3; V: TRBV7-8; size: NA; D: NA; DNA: TGTGCCAGCAGCCCCCGGTCAGATACGCAGTATTTT; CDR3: CASSPRSDTQYF
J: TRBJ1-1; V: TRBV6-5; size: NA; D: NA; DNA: TGTGCCAGCAGTTACCAACTGACAGAAGCGAACACTGAAGCTTTCTTT; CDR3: CASSYQLTEANTEAFF
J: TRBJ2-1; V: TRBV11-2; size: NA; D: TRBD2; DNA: TGTGCCAGCAGCTTAGGTTTACTAGCGGGGGGTCGCTCCTACAATGAGCAGTTCTTC; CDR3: CASSLGLLAGGRSYNEQFF
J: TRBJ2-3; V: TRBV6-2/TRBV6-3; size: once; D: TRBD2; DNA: TGTGCCAGCAGTACTAGCGGGGTAGATACGCAGTATTTT; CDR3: CASSTSGVDTQYF
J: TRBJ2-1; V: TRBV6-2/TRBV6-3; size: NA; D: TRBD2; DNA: TGTGCCAGCAGCAAGACTAGCATCTCCTACAATGAGCAGTTCTTC; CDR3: CASSKTSISYNEQFF
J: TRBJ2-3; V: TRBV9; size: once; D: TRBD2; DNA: TGTGCCAGCAGCGGTCCCCTGGCGGGGGGGAAAGATACGCAGTATTTT; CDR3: CASSGPLAGGKDTQYF
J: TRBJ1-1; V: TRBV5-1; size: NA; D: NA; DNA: TGCGCCAGCAGCTTGGATTTTACGGGGATCGGAGGCACTGAAGCTTTCTTT; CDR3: CASSLDFTGIGGTEAFF
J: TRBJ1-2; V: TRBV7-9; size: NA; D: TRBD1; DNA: TGTGCCAGCAGCTTACCTCAAGGTATAAACAGGGGGCAGCGAGGCTACACCTTC; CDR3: CASSLPQGINRGQRGYTF
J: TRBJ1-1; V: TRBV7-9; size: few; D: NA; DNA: TGTGCCAGCAGCTCCTGGTACGGGATAGGAAACACTGAAGCTTTCTTT; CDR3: CASSSWYGIGNTEAFF
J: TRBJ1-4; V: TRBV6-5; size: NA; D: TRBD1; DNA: TGTGCCAGCAGTCGACAGGGGAAGTCTGAAAAACTGTTTTTT; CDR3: CASSRQGKSEKLFF
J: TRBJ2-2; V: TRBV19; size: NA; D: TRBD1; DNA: TGTGCCAGTAGGGGGGGACAGGCTGGAACCGGGGAGCTGTTTTTT; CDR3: CASRGGQAGTGELFF
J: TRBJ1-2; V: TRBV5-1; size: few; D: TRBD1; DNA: TGCGCCAGCAGCTCGGGGACAGGGGTATTCGACTATGGCTACACCTTC; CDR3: CASSSGTGVFDYGYTF
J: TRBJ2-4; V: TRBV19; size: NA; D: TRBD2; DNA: TGTGCCAGTAGTACAACAGCGAGCGGGGGGCTAAACATTCAGTACTTC; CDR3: CASSTTASGGLNIQYF
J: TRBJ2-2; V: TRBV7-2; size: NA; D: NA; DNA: TGTGCCAGCAGCTCCCGAAATAGTAGAGCCGGGGAGCTGTTTTTT; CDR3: CASSSRNSRAGELFF
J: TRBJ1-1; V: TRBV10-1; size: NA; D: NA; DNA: TGCGCCAGCACCCCCGAGTTCCAGGGAAGAGATACTGAAGCTTTCTTT; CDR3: CASTPEFQGRDTEAFF
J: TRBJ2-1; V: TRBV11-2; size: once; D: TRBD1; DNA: TGTGCCAGCAGCTTCTCGGGGACAGGGGATTACAATGAGCAGTTCTTC; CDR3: CASSFSGTGDYNEQFF
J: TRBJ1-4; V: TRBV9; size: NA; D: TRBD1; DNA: TGTGCCAGCAGCGTAGGGCAGGGGGCGCGGGTTGGTGAAAAACTGTTTTTT; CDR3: CASSVGQGARVGEKLFF
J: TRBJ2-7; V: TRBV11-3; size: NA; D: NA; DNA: TGTGCCAGCAGCTTATTAGTAGGGGGCTACGAGCAGTACTTC; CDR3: CASSLLVGGYEQYF
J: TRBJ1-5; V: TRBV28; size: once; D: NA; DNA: TGTGCCAGCAGTTTAACGGGGGGCAGCCAGCCCCAGCATTTT; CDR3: CASSLTGGSQPQHF
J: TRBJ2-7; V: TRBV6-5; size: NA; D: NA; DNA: TGTGCCAGCAGCCGGACTGGCTACGAGCAGTACTTC; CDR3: CASSRTGYEQYF
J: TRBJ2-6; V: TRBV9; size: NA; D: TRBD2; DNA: TGTGCCAGCGAGGCTAGCGGACACTCTGGGGCCAACGTCCTGACTTTC; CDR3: CASEASGHSGANVLTF